What follows describes a single TCR beta chain. Measured with immunoSEQ multiplex PCR; TCRdb has only the in-frame clones, and not every one. The sample holds roughly 190,000 clones. This sample stems from a study of control samples from healthy donors and cancer patients. The V and J ends lost 3 bases and 2 bases respectively, with 20 bases between them. CDR1 is LNHNV and CDR2 is YYDKDF in the germline V gene (reference sequence). The CDR3 is 19 residues long. The sample consisted of blood. V is TRBV15 and J is TRBJ2-6, with a tentative D call TRBD1 (5 bases). This TCR was sampled from a woman aged 25 to 39 in good health. The CDR3 reads CATSSRYTGQGAGANVLTF. CDR3 DNA sequence: TGTGCCACCAGCAGCCGTTATACAGGCCAAGGGGCTGGGGCCAACGTCCTGACTTTC.